Following are 4 T cell receptor beta chains from one sample sequenced in a study of blood T cell repertoires in COVID-19 (dated by TCRdb to 2020 to 2022). The library was obtained by the immunoSEQ multiplex PCR assay. The table was pulled from immuneACCESS by TCRdb, which kept in-frame rearrangements only. Such tables lose some clones; where checked, under half of the loss comes from unresolved V genes, and the rest has no known cause. The sample table shows around 70,000 clones, and around 85% are seen once. The biggest ten clones account for 12% of the sample. Sample: peripheral blood. Every receptor here comes from a human donor in a cohort sampled during active COVID-19.

The chain combines TRBV5-8 with TRBJ1-1, with TRBD1 matching 9 bases. Germline values: CDR1 SGHTS, CDR2 YDEGEE. Germline trimming cut 4 bases from V and 1 base from J; bases unmatched to any gene: 5. The CDR3 sequence is 15 residues long. The CDR3 here is CASSEGQGANTEAFF. The CDR3 DNA is TGTGCCAGCAGCGAGGGACAGGGCGCGAACACTGAAGCTTTCTTT.

The chain joins TRBV28 to TRBJ2-7; TRBD2 matches at 7 bases. In germline, CDR1 is MDHEN, CDR2 SYDVKM. The CDR3 covers 14 residues. V lost 6 bases and J lost 2; bases outside the gene matches: 7. The CDR3 protein is CASSPGTTTYEQYF. In DNA, the CDR3 is TGTGCCAGCAGCCCCGGGACTACCACCTACGAGCAGTACTTC. Filled out from reference TRBV28 and TRBJ2-7, the complete variable domain reads DVKVTQSSRYLVKRTGEKVFLECVQDMDHENMFWYRQDPGLGLRLIYFSYDVKMKEKGDIPEGYSVSREKKERFSLILESASTNQTSMYLCASSPGTTTYEQYFGPGTRLTVT.

The rearrangement joins TRBV5-1 to TRBJ1-4; the D is unclear. Germline CDR1 reads SGHRS; CDR2 reads YFSETQ. The ends were cut back, 3 bases at V and 8 bases at J, with 14 bases in the middle. The CDR3 consists of 14 residues. CDR3 nucleotides: TGCGCCAGCAGCTACCGGACGGGGAGGGAAAAACTGTTTTTT. Translated, it gives CASSYRTGREKLFF.

This chain connects TRBV5-6 to TRBJ2-1; 7 nucleotides line up with TRBD2. Germline trimming cut 2 bases from V and 5 bases from J; bases unmatched to any gene: 7. Germline CDR1 reads SGHDT; CDR2 reads YYEEEE. There are 15 residues in the CDR3. This CDR3 reads CASSFGGTAHNEQFF. The CDR3 DNA reads TGTGCCAGCAGCTTCGGGGGGACTGCTCACAATGAGCAGTTCTTC.